The TCR beta chain under discussion was sequenced for a study of T-cell reconstitution after alpha-beta-depleted transplantation in children. TCRbeta library preparation incorporated unique molecular identifiers. Via MiXCR, TCRdb re-called the PCR reads, giving one row per CDR3 protein. The data contain a few hundred thousand distinct CDR3 sequences, 10% to 15% of them seen just once; the ten biggest clones take up approximately 2%. Findings and limits, study-wide: Counts and diversity of T cells one year after transplant came mostly from newly produced T cells. It was surviving recipient T cells and thymic progenitors that gave some patients high TCRbeta diversity at day 60. Several hundred expanded graft clones reportedly supplied alpha-beta T cells about two months after transplant.

This clonotype was observed a handful of times. The antigen remains unidentified. The V and J ends lost 2 bases and 7 bases, in that order; junction bases with no gene match: 18. The CDR3 length is 20 residues. CDR1 is SGHAT and CDR2 is FQDESV in the germline V gene (reference sequence). V and J are TRBV11-1 and TRBJ2-1; the match to TRBD2 covers 12 bases. This specimen was PBMCs, mostly from graft donor cells, taken 360 days after TCRalphabeta/CD19-depleted stem cell transplant. The clonotype comes from a male patient younger than 18 who had a stem cell transplant for acute myeloid leukemia, so the T cells may come from the graft donor. For the CDR3, the DNA is TGTGCCAGCAGCTTACTAGCGGGAGGGGTGGCGGCACACAAGATGAATGAGCAGTTCTTC. This encodes CASSLLAGGVAAHKMNEQFF.